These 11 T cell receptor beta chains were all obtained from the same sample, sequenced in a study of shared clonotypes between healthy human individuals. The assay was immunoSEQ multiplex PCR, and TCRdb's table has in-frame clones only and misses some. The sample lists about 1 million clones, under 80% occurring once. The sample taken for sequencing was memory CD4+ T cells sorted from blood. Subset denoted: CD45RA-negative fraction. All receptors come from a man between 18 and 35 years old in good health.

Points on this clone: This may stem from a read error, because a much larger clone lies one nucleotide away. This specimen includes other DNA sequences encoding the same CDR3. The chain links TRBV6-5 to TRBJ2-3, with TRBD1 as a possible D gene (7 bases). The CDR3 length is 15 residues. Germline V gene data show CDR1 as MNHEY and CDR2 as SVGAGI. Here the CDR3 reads CASSIGQGGTDTQYF. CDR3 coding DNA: TGTGCCAGCAGCATCGGTCAGGGGGGCACAGATACTCAGTATTTT.

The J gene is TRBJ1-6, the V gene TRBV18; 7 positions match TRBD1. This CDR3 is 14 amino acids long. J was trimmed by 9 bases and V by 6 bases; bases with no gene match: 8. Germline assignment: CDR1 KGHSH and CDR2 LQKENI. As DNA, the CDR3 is TGTGCCAGCTCTCGGGGGACAGAAAGTTCACCCCTCCACTTT. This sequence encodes CASSRGTESSPLHF.

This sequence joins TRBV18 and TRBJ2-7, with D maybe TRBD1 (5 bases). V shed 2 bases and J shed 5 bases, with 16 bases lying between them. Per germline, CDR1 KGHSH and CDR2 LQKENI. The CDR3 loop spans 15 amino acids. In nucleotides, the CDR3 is TGTGCCAGCTCACCAGGTTGGGGCCCTATGGACGAGCAGTACTTC. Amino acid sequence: CASSPGWGPMDEQYF.

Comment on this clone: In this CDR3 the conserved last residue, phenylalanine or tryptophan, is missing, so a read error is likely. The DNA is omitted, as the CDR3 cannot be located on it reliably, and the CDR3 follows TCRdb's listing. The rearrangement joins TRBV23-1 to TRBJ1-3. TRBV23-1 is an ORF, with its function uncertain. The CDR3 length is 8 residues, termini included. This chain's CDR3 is CASSQGRA.

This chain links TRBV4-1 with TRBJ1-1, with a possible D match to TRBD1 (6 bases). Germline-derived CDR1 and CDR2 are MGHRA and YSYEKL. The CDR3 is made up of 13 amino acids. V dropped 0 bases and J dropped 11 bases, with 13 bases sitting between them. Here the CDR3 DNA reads TGCGCCAGCAGCCAAGATATTGGACAGAAGGCTTTCTTT. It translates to CASSQDIGQKAFF.

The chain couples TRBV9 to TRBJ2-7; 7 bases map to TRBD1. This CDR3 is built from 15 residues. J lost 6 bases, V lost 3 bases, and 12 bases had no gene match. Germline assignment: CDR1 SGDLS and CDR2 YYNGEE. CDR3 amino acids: CASSATGRIESEQYF. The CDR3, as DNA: TGTGCCAGCAGCGCGACAGGGCGTATCGAAAGCGAGCAGTACTTC.

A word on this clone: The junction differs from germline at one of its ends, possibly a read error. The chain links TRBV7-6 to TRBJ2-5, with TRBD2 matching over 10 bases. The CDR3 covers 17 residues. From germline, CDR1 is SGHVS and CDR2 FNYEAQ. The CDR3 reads CASSVAPSGGYQETQYF. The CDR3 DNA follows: TGTGCCAGCAGCGTAGCACCTAGCGGGGGCTACCAAGAGACCCAGTACTTC.

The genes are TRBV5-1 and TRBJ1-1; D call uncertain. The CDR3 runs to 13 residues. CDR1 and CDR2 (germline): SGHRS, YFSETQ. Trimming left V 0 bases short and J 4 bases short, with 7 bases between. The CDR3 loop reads CASSLDGTTEAFF. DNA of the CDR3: TGCGCCAGCAGCTTGGACGGAACCACTGAAGCTTTCTTT.

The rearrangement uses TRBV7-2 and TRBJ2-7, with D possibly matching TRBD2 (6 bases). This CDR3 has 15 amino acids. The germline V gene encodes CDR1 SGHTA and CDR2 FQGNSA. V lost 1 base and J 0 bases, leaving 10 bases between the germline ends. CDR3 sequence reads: CASSLVGTPSYEQYF. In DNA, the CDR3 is TGTGCCAGCAGCTTAGTAGGGACTCCCTCCTACGAGCAGTACTTC. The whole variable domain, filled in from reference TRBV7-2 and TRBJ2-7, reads GAGVSQSPSNKVTEKGKDVELRCDPISGHTALYWYRQSLGQGLEFLIYFQGNSAPDKSGLPSDRFSAERTGGSVSTLTIQRTQQEDSAVYLCASSLVGTPSYEQYFGPGTRLTVT.

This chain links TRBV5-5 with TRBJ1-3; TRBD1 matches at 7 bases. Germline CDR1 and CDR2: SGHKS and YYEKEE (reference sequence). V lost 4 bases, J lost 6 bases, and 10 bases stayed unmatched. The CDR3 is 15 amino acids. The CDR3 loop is CASSGGRTGTNTIYF. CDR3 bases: TGTGCCAGCAGCGGCGGGAGGACAGGTACAAACACCATATATTTT.

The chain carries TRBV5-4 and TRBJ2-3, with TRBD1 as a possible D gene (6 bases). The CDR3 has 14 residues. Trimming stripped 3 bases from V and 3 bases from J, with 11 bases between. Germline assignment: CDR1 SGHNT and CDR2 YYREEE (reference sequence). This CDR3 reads CASSSKQGTDTQYF. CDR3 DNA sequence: TGTGCCAGCAGCTCCAAACAGGGAACAGATACGCAGTATTTT. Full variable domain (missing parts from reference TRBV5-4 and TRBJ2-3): ETGVTQSPTHLIKTRGQQVTLRCSSQSGHNTVSWYQQALGQGPQFIFQYYREEENGRGNFPPRFSGLQFPNYSSELNVNALELDDSALYLCASSSKQGTDTQYFGPGTRLTVL.